The clone carrying this TCR beta chain was counted many times. As yet, its antigen is unknown. This entry is derived from a study of blood T cells in healthy people across ages. Study-wide points: Greater diversity and more naive CD4+ cells were seen in long-lived donors than in aged donors.

The second PCR ran roughly 6 to 11 cycles with a sample-barcoded 5' primer and J-beta primers. With 12 random nucleotides, a template-switch adaptor tagged each individual cDNA molecule. TCRdb re-derived calls from the 5' RACE reads in MiXCR, one entry per CDR3 protein. The sample lists 600,000 or so distinct CDR3 sequences; approximately 30% were seen once. This CDR3 contains 12 residues. Trimming took 10 bases from V and 3 from J, leaving 10 bases between them. Germline V gene sequence: CDR1 MNHEY, CDR2 SVGEGT. The clonotype comes from an elderly woman in good health. Material for sequencing was blood. The chain joins TRBV6-2 or TRBV6-3 to TRBJ1-5; tentative D call: TRBD1 (5 bases). CDR3 region: CATGTSNQPQHF. The CDR3 DNA reads as TGTGCCACTGGGACCTCCAATCAGCCCCAGCATTTT.